The rows below give T cell receptor beta chains drawn from one sample of a study of blood T cells in healthy people across ages. TCRdb passed the 5' RACE reads through MiXCR, listing each CDR3 protein once. Here the sample spans more than 600,000 distinct CDR3 sequences, more than 20% being singletons. In addition, the sample was reused for a study of T cells of mothers and their children.

Sequenced: blood. The receptors here all came from a boy aged 5-17 years in good health. Both conserved end residues are part of each CDR3. A D gene is named only where the DNA matches it firmly. For some rows the clone size is stated as once, few or many, or as a class when expanded; others skip it.

d_gene,abundance,len,v_gene,j_gene,CDR3nt,CDR3aa
.,.,14,TRBV6-6,TRBJ2-3,TGTGCCAGCAGTTATCCTACCTTTTCAGATACGCAGTATTTT,CASSYPTFSDTQYF
.,.,14,TRBV6-5,TRBJ2-3,TGTGCCAGCAGTCGACGGCGGGCCCTGGGGACGCAGTATTTT,CASSRRRALGTQYF
TRBD2,.,15,TRBV5-1,TRBJ2-1,TGCGCCAGCAGCTTGGGACTAGCGCGGGGTTTGGAGCAGTTCTTC,CASSLGLARGLEQFF
.,few,16,TRBV6-5,TRBJ2-7,TGTGCCAGCAGTTCTGGGAGCGGCCCCTTGACCTACGAGCAGTACTTC,CASSSGSGPLTYEQYF
.,.,19,TRBV7-3,TRBJ2-7,TGTGCCAGCAGCTTAAAGCCCTCGGATGTCGCAGGGGGGTCCTACGAGCAGTACTTC,CASSLKPSDVAGGSYEQYF
TRBD2,.,14,TRBV14,TRBJ2-7,TGTGCCAGCCGGAGCGGGAGCGATTCCTACGAGCAGTACTTC,CASRSGSDSYEQYF
.,few,13,TRBV27,TRBJ2-1,TGTGCCAGCGCGGGGATCTCCTACAATGAGCAGTTCTTC,CASAGISYNEQFF
.,.,12,TRBV29-1,TRBJ2-1,TGCAGCGTTGCCGGGGGCGACAATGAGCAGTTCTTC,CSVAGGDNEQFF
TRBD2,.,16,TRBV28,TRBJ2-3,TGTGCCAGCAGTTTAACGGGGACTAGCGGGGGACTTACGCAGTATTTT,CASSLTGTSGGLTQYF
.,few,14,TRBV20-1,TRBJ2-7,TGCAGTGCCAGCTCGCTGCTCATCGGCTACGAGCAGTACTTC,CSASSLLIGYEQYF
.,many,13,TRBV6-2/TRBV6-3,TRBJ2-3,TGTGCCAGCAGTTACGGGGGAACAGATACGCAGTATTTT,CASSYGGTDTQYF
TRBD2,few,14,TRBV11-1,TRBJ2-1,TGTGCCAGCAGCCCCGCGGGGGTCTACAATGAGCAGTTCTTC,CASSPAGVYNEQFF
.,.,15,TRBV2,TRBJ2-7,TGTGCCAGCAGTGAAGGTCCGACAGTAACCTACGAGCAGTACTTC,CASSEGPTVTYEQYF
.,.,14,TRBV12-3/TRBV12-4,TRBJ1-5,TGTGCCAGCAGTTTAATGGCAGGGAGGCAGCCCCAGCATTTT,CASSLMAGRQPQHF
TRBD2,few,16,TRBV29-1,TRBJ2-1,TGCAGCGTTGAATCAGCGACTAGCGGGGGGGGAGGAGAGCAGTTCTTC,CSVESATSGGGGEQFF
.,.,12,TRBV20-1,TRBJ2-1,TGCAGTGCTAGAGATCTTGGGGCGGAGCAGTTCTTC,CSARDLGAEQFF
.,few,15,TRBV19,TRBJ2-1,TGTGCCAGTACCCTAGTCGGGGTCGGCTACAATGAGCAGTTCTTC,CASTLVGVGYNEQFF
.,few,15,TRBV6-5,TRBJ1-1,TGTGCCAGCAGTTACTCGAGACGAGGAAACACTGAAGCTTTCTTT,CASSYSRRGNTEAFF
.,few,15,TRBV7-9,TRBJ1-4,TGTGCCAGTAGCATCTACGGGGCAACTAATGAAAAACTGTTTTTT,CASSIYGATNEKLFF
TRBD2,.,17,TRBV9,TRBJ2-3,TGTGCCAGCAGCGTCGTAGCGGGGGGCCTCGGCACAGATACGCAGTATTTT,CASSVVAGGLGTDTQYF
.,few,14,TRBV7-2,TRBJ2-3,TGTGCCAGCAGCCCACGGCGGAGCCCAGATACGCAGTATTTT,CASSPRRSPDTQYF
.,few,14,TRBV5-1,TRBJ2-7,TGCGCCAGCAGCTTGGAGGACAACTCCTACGAGCAGTACTTC,CASSLEDNSYEQYF
.,few,16,TRBV6-5,TRBJ2-2,TGTGCCAGCAGTTACAACCCGTCCGGGGCCACCGGGGAGCTGTTTTTT,CASSYNPSGATGELFF
.,few,17,TRBV5-6,TRBJ2-6,TGTGCCAGCAGCTTTTGGACAGCCAACTCTGGGGCCAACGTCCTGACTTTC,CASSFWTANSGANVLTF
TRBD1,.,15,TRBV7-9,TRBJ2-1,TGTGCCAGCAGCTCGGACAGGGGAAAGGACAATGAGCAGTTCTTC,CASSSDRGKDNEQFF